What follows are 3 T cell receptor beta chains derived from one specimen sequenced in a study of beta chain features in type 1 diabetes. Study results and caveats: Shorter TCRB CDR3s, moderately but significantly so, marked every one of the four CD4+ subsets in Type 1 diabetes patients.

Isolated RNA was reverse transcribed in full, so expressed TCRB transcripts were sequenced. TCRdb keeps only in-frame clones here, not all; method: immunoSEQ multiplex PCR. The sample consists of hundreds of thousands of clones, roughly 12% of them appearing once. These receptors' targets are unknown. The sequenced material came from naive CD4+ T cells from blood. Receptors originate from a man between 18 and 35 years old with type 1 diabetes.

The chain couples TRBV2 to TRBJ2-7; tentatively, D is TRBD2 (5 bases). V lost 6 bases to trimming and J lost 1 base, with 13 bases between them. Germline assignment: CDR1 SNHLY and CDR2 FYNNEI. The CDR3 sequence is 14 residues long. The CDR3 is CASSGVTGSYEQYF. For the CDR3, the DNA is TGTGCCAGCAGCGGGGTAACGGGGTCCTACGAGCAGTACTTC.

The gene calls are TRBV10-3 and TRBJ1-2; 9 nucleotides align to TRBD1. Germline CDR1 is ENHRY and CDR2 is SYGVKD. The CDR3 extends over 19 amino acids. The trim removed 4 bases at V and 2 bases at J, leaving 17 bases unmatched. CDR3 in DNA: TGTGCCATCAGTGGGTTAGGCCCGGGACAGGGATTTTTCAACTATGGCTACACCTTC. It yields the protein CAISGLGPGQGFFNYGYTF.

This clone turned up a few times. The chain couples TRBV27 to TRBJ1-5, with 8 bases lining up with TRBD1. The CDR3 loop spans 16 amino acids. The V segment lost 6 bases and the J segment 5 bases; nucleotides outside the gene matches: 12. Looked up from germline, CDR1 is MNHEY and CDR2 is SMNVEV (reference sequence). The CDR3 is CASSLRQGLPHQPQHF. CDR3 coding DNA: TGTGCCAGCAGCCTAAGACAGGGGCTCCCCCATCAGCCCCAGCATTTT.